The clone carrying this T cell receptor (beta chain) has only one observation. In the study's own analysis: From reference gene primer amplification, estimates of nucleated cell counts were derived. Profiling relied on immunoSEQ multiplex PCR, and the TCRdb table lists in-frame clones only, not all of them. That table is the source of V, J and clone size, and D and trimming were worked out from the DNA. This sample yields 200,000 to 300,000 clones, of which around four fifths are seen a single time; approximately 6.3% belongs to the top ten. The record originates from a study of blood T cell repertoires in COVID-19. Turning to the study itself: The study drew acute and convalescent COVID-19 samples from the United States, Italy and Spain. PBMCs, B-cell-depleted T cells, or T cells provided the cDNA or gDNA that made up the material.

The CDR3 spans 19 residues. Germline CDR1 and CDR2: LGHDT and YNNKEL (reference sequence). V lost 0 bases and J lost 1; bases outside the gene matches: 5. The source is a woman aged 55-70 years with active or convalescent COVID-19. What was sequenced was peripheral blood. The chain joins TRBV3-1 (or the pseudogene TRBV3-2) to TRBJ2-1, with 14 bases that match TRBD2. DNA of the CDR3: TGTGCCAGCAGCCAAGACGGACTAGCGGGAGGCCGTTCCTACAATGAGCAGTTCTTC. Encoded protein: CASSQDGLAGGRSYNEQFF.